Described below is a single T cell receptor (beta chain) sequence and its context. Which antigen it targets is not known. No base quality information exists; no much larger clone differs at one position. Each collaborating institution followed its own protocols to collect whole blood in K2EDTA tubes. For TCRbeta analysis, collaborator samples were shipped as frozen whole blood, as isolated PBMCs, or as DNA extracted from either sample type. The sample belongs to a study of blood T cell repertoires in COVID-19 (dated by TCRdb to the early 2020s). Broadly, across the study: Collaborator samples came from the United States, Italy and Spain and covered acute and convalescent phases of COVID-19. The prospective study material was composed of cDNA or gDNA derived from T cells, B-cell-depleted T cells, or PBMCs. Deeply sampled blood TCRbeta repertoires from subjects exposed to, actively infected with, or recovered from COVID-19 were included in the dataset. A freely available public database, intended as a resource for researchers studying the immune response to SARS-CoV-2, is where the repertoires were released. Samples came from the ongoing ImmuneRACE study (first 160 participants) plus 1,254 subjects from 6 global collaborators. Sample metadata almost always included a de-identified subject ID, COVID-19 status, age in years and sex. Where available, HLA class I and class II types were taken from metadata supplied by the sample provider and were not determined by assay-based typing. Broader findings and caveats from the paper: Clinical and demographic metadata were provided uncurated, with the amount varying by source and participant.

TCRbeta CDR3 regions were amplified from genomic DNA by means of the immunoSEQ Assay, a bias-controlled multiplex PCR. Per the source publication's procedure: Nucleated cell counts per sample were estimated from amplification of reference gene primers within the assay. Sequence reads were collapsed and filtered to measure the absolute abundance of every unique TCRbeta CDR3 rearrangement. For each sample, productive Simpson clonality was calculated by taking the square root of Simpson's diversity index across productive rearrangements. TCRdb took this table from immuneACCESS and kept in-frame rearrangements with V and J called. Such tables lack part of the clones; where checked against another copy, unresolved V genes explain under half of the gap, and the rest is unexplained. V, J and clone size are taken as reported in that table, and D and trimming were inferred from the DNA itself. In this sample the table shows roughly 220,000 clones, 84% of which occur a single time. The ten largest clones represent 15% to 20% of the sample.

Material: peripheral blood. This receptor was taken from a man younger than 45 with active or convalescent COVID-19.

The CDR3: CASSVFLAANTDTQYF. The nucleotides are TGTGCCAGCAGCGTCTTCCTAGCGGCTAATACAGATACGCAGTATTTT. The sequence joins TRBV9 to TRBJ2-3, with TRBD2 identical over 7 junction bases. CDR1 and CDR2, per the germline V gene, are SGDLS and YYNGEE. Spanning cysteine to phenylalanine, the CDR3 consists of 16 amino acids. Of the read, only the CDR3 DNA is kept; its 48 bases are in frame from base 1. Germline trimming: 2 bases from V, 3 bases from J; junction bases outside gene matches: 9.